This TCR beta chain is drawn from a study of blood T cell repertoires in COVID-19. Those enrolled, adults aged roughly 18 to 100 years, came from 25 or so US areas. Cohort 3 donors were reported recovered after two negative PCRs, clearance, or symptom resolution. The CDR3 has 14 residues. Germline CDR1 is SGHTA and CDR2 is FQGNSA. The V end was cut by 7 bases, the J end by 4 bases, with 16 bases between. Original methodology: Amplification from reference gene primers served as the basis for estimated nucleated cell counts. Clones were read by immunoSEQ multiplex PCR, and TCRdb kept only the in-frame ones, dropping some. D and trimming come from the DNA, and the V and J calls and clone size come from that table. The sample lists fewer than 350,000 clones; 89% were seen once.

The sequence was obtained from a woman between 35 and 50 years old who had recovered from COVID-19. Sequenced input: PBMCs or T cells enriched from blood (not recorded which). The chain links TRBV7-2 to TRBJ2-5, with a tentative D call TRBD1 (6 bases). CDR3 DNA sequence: TGTGCCAGCACCTTCATGGGGGCCCTAGAGACCCAGTACTTC. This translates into CASTFMGALETQYF.